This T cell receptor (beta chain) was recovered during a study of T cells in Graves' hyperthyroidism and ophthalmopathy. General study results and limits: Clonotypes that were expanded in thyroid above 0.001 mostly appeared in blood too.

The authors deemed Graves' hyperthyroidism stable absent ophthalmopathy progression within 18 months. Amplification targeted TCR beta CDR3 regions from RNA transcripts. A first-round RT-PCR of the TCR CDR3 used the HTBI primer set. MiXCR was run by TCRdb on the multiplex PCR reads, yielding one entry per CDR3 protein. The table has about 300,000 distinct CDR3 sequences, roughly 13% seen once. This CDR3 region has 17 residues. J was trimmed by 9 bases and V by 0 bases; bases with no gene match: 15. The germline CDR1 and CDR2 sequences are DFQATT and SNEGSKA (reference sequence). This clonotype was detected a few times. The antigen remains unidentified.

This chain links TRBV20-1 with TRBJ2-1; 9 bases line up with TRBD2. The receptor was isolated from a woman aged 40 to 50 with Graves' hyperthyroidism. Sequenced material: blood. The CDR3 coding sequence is TGCAGTGCTAGAGATTTTCGGGCGGGAGGGCCGGTATCTGAGCAGTTCTTC. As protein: CSARDFRAGGPVSEQFF.